This TCR beta chain derives from a study of tumour-infiltrating T cells in Burkitt lymphoma. Using immunoSEQ multiplex PCR, the repertoire was profiled, and TCRdb retains in-frame clones only, with some absent. The sample records around 8,000 clones, more than 65% being singletons. Germline values: CDR1 SGDLS, CDR2 YYNGEE. CDR3 length: 15 residues. The V gene lost 4 bases and the J gene lost 4 bases, with 17 bases spanning the gap. The genes are TRBV9 and TRBJ1-1, with a tentative D call TRBD1 (6 bases). Sequencing input: tumor tissue. This receptor was obtained from a human donor with diffuse large B-cell lymphoma. CDR3 in DNA: TGTGCCAGCAGCCCGATGGGGGCAACATTCACTGAAGCTTTCTTT. It codes for CASSPMGATFTEAFF.